This entry features one T cell receptor beta chain sequence. Its recognized antigen is unknown. No base quality values were provided; no much bigger clone lies one nucleotide off. The data were obtained in a study of cytotoxic CD8 clonotypes in ibrutinib-treated CLL (dated by TCRdb to the early 2020s). As for the study more broadly: The cohort was composed of some ten relapsed/refractory and about 15 treatment-naive patients; IGHV unmutated status was identified in about 17 patients. Longitudinal samples were available for about 30% of the roughly 86 trial participants. Response samples were taken after a median of approximately a year on treatment, ranging from roughly 6 to 36 months. Cryopreserved peripheral blood mononuclear cells were collected at three points: before therapy, at response, and at either sustained remission or disease progression. Every remission and progressive disease sample was obtained while ibrutinib was still being received by the patients. An average of around 250,000 productive templates and 94,082 productive rearrangements was obtained per sample. Responses were partial in about 25 patients and complete in 2; after median roughly 69 months follow-up, roughly 15 stayed in remission and about twelve progressed.

What the work shows at the level of the full study, not this receptor alone: Clonality rose at ibrutinib response, remained stable during sustained remission, and dropped back toward baseline at progression. Public clonotypes were rare and either contracted or stayed stable during treatment, and the rise in clonality at ibrutinib response reflected the expansion of private clonotypes. Baseline clonality was found to be higher than that of age-matched healthy donors and was strongly correlated with circulating CD8+ T-cell counts. Sampling times were not matched between patients in sustained remission and patients whose disease was progressing, and lymph node repertoires were not examined.

Each clonotype received, on average, approximately 9.9x coverage in deep resolution sequencing performed on a MiSeq, where the target depth lay between 1 in 1 million and 1 in 200,000 T cells. The immunoSEQ hsTCRB Kit was used to generate TCR beta libraries. As for the authors' bioinformatics: ImmunoSEQ Data Assistant and ImmunoSEQ Analyzer were used for data analysis, and V, D and J genes were assigned according to IMGT definitions. Clonality was computed as one minus normalized Shannon entropy of productive rearrangement frequencies, ranging from 0 to 1. Only overrepresented clonotypes making up at least 0.05% of each patient's repertoire were included in the public clonotype analysis. Fewer than 15 age-matched healthy donor repertoires from immuneACCESS served as clonality controls. This immuneACCESS table, as held by TCRdb, lists in-frame sequences with V and J called but not all clones. Of the missing ones, under half trace to an unresolved V gene in checked studies; the others have no known cause. D and trimming were read from the DNA, whereas the V and J calls and clone size are those reported in that table. Here the sample has around 150,000 clones; around nine tenths occur a single time. 3% of the sample is taken by the ten largest.

In the paper's terms, the time point label means: progressive disease on ibrutinib. For TCR beta library preparation, roughly 2.1 micrograms of genomic DNA were isolated from cryopreserved PBMCs. Longitudinal blood samples from CLL patients receiving ibrutinib monotherapy were subjected to high-throughput TCR beta sequencing. Patients were enrolled in a phase 2 open-label single-center ibrutinib monotherapy trial. The clonotype comes from a human donor with chronic lymphocytic leukemia. This specimen was PBMCs, taken at disease progression, from a patient treated with ibrutinib.

Here the CDR3 is given as CASSELGTVYGYTF. The DNA sequence is as follows: TGTGCCAGCAGTGAATTAGGGACAGTCTATGGCTACACCTTC. Recombination connected TRBV25-1 to TRBJ1-2, with 7 bases aligning to TRBD1. CDR1 and CDR2, looked up from the germline V gene, are MGHDK and SYGVNS. V trim: 1 base; J trim: 4 bases; unmatched bases: 3. The CDR3 contains 14 residues, cysteine and phenylalanine counted. CDR3 DNA is the only sequence kept; it has 42 bases, read in frame from the first base.